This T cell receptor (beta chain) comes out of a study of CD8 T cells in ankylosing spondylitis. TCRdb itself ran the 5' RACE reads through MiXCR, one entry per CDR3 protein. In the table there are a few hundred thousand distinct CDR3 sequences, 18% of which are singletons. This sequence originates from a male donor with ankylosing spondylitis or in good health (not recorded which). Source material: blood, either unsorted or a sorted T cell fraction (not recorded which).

The CDR3 DNA is TGCAGCGTTGAAGATGGACAGGGGAGCTACAATGAGCAGTTCTTC. As protein: CSVEDGQGSYNEQFF. The chain combines TRBV29-1 with TRBJ2-1; 9 bases fit TRBD1. Germline V CDR1 and CDR2: SQVTM, ANQGSEA. V gave up 0 bases and J gave up 3 bases; unmatched junction bases: 3. This CDR3 region has 15 residues.